This entry is about one T cell receptor (beta chain). The target antigen is unknown. Germline CDR1 is SNHLY and CDR2 is FYNNEI. This CDR3 has 14 amino acids. J was trimmed by 11 bases and V by 5 bases; bases with no gene match: 11. The PCR had 60 Vbeta and 13 Jbeta primers. Libraries were prepared by immunoSEQ multiplex PCR; TCRdb keeps only in-frame clonotypes and omits some of them. The sample records 130,000 to 150,000 clones, over 70% being singletons. The entry originates in a study of cytomegalovirus exposure and HLA in healthy donors. The overall study: Of some 360 genotyped donors, roughly 80% clustered with self-reported Caucasian donors.

Study results and caveats: A later analysis by the authors found several of the most significant clusters apparently linked to common viral pathogens.

These donors counted as nominally healthy when sampled, but unrecorded immune exposures were likely. The TCR originated in a woman between 40 and 50 years old in good health and CMV-seropositive. V and J are TRBV2 and TRBJ1-5, with TRBD1 matching 8 bases. Material: PBMCs. CDR3 coding DNA: TGTGCCAGCAGTATGACAGGGGAGAGATTAGCCCAGCATTTT. Protein sequence: CASSMTGERLAQHF.